This is a list of T cell receptor beta chains from one sample in a study of blood T cell repertoires in COVID-19. The table came from immunoSEQ multiplex PCR; TCRdb's copy has only in-frame clones and leaves some out. The table includes 540,000 or so clones, 85% to 90% detected once. Input material: peripheral blood. These receptors were collected from a woman between 45 and 65 years old with COVID-19, enrolled during active disease. Each CDR3 is given with its conserved first and last residue. Each record gives: clone size, V gene, D gene, J gene, CDR3 protein, CDR3 DNA. A D gene is named only where the DNA matches it firmly. The size entry is marked missing in some rows and otherwise reads once, few, many or a size class.

-	TRBV13	-	TRBJ1-1	CASSLGLGLAAFF	TGTGCCAGCAGCTTAGGCCTGGGCCTGGCAGCTTTCTTT
-	TRBV6-5	TRBD2	TRBJ2-7	CASTFSGRVYEQYF	TGTGCCAGCACTTTCTCTGGGAGGGTTTACGAGCAGTACTTC
-	TRBV15	-	TRBJ2-5	CATSRDRGPQETQYF	TGTGCCACCAGCAGAGATCGAGGGCCACAAGAGACCCAGTACTTC
-	TRBV11-2	TRBD1	TRBJ2-7	CASSLGQPYEQYF	TGTGCCAGCAGCCTGGGACAGCCCTACGAGCAGTACTTC
-	TRBV12-5	TRBD1	TRBJ1-3	CASGLTTGAEENTIYF	TGTGCTAGTGGTTTGACGACAGGGGCGGAAGAAAACACCATATATTTT
-	TRBV5-1	-	TRBJ1-1	CASSLVPRNTEAFF	TGCGCCAGCAGCTTGGTCCCGCGGAACACTGAAGCTTTCTTT
-	TRBV3-1/TRBV3-2	-	TRBJ1-2	CASSQEARGWSNYGYTF	TGTGCCAGCAGCCAAGAGGCCCGGGGGTGGTCTAACTATGGCTACACCTTC
-	TRBV5-4	-	TRBJ1-4	CASSLGNILFF	TGTGCCAGCAGCTTGGGTAATATCTTGTTTTTT
-	TRBV5-4	-	TRBJ2-5	CASSLQGGETQYF	TGTGCCAGCAGCTTACAAGGGGGAGAGACCCAGTACTTC
-	TRBV27	-	TRBJ1-6	CASSLSGYSPLHF	TGTGCCAGCAGTTTATCCGGGTATTCACCCCTCCACTTT
-	TRBV19	TRBD1	TRBJ1-1	CATQDRYKNTEAFF	TGTGCCACTCAGGACAGGTATAAGAACACTGAAGCTTTCTTT
-	TRBV3-1/TRBV3-2	TRBD1	TRBJ1-5	CASSQDAATGGHQPQHF	TGTGCCAGCAGCCAAGACGCCGCGACAGGGGGCCATCAGCCCCAGCATTTT
few	TRBV6-6	-	TRBJ1-3	CASSKGGAGNTIYF	TGTGCCAGCAGTAAAGGGGGGGCTGGAAACACCATATATTTT
-	TRBV5-5	-	TRBJ1-5	CASTPTPTDNQPQHF	TGTGCCAGCACCCCTACGCCAACAGACAATCAGCCCCAGCATTTT
-	TRBV9	TRBD1	TRBJ2-2	CASSVRQGSTGELFF	TGTGCCAGCAGCGTTCGACAGGGTTCTACCGGGGAGCTGTTTTTT
-	TRBV20-1	-	TRBJ1-1	CSAMGHGEAFF	TGCAGTGCCATGGGACATGGTGAAGCTTTCTTT
-	TRBV4-1	TRBD1	TRBJ1-5	CASSQDRSRGPSQPQHF	TGCGCCAGCAGCCAAGATCGGTCCAGGGGGCCCAGTCAGCCCCAGCATTTT
-	TRBV6-1	TRBD1	TRBJ2-5	CASSDDRAVQETQYF	TGTGCCAGCAGTGACGACAGGGCCGTACAAGAGACCCAGTACTTC
-	TRBV30	TRBD2	TRBJ2-1	CAWSVRGGFDNEQFF	TGTGCCTGGAGTGTCCGCGGGGGGTTCGACAATGAGCAGTTCTTC
-	TRBV6-5	TRBD1	TRBJ1-4	CASKGQGEKLFF	TGTGCCAGTAAAGGACAGGGAGAAAAACTGTTTTTT
-	TRBV5-1	-	TRBJ1-1	CASSFQGDTEAFF	TGCGCCAGCAGCTTTCAGGGTGACACTGAAGCTTTCTTT
-	TRBV5-5	TRBD2	TRBJ2-5	CASDKGTTQETQYF	TGTGCCAGCGACAAGGGGACTACTCAAGAGACCCAGTACTTC
-	TRBV4-1	-	TRBJ2-6	CASSQGYGEANVLTF	TGCGCCAGCTCACAGGGTTACGGAGAGGCCAACGTCCTGACTTTC
few	TRBV5-4	TRBD2	TRBJ2-7	CASPPARSGGFPYEQYF	TGTGCCAGCCCCCCCGCCCGCAGCGGGGGGTTCCCCTACGAGCAGTACTTC
-	TRBV11-2	TRBD1	TRBJ1-5	CASSGTGVNQPQHF	TGTGCCAGCAGCGGGACAGGGGTCAATCAGCCCCAGCATTTT
-	TRBV5-1	-	TRBJ2-7	CASSPTGAYEQYF	TGCGCCAGCAGCCCGACCGGGGCCTACGAGCAGTACTTC
-	TRBV2	TRBD2	TRBJ2-3	CASRSGDWDTQYF	TGTGCCAGCAGGAGCGGGGACTGGGATACGCAGTATTTT
-	TRBV20-1	-	TRBJ2-7	CSARLSYEQYF	TGCAGTGCTAGACTGTCCTACGAGCAGTACTTC
once	TRBV5-4	-	TRBJ1-2	CASSLGARRYTF	TGTGCCAGCAGCTTGGGGGCGAGGAGGTACACCTTC
-	TRBV19	-	TRBJ2-7	CASSTQTGSEQYF	TGTGCCAGTAGTACCCAGACAGGTTCCGAGCAGTACTTC
-	TRBV11-2	-	TRBJ1-3	CASSRDPGSSGNTIYF	TGTGCCAGCAGCCGAGATCCCGGGAGCTCTGGAAACACCATATATTTT
once	TRBV29-1	-	TRBJ2-7	CSAVTRDTYYEQYF	TGCAGCGCCGTGACCCGGGACACCTACTACGAGCAGTACTTC
-	TRBV14	-	TRBJ1-1	CASTAKQGNTEAFF	TGTGCCAGCACCGCAAAACAGGGGAACACTGAAGCTTTCTTT
-	TRBV10-1	TRBD2	TRBJ2-1	CASSQKRGGYNEQFF	TGCGCCAGCAGTCAAAAGCGGGGGGGCTACAATGAGCAGTTCTTC
-	TRBV28	-	TRBJ1-6	CASSFLQGTGSPLHF	TGTGCCAGCAGTTTCTTACAGGGTACAGGTTCACCCCTCCACTTT
-	TRBV18	TRBD1	TRBJ1-1	CASSPRRGTGEFTEAFF	TGTGCCAGCTCACCTAGGCGGGGGACAGGGGAGTTCACTGAAGCTTTCTTT
-	TRBV18	-	TRBJ2-2	CASSRENTGELFF	TGTGCCAGCTCCCGGGAGAACACCGGGGAGCTGTTTTTT
-	TRBV7-9	-	TRBJ1-4	CAGTQDEGADATNEKLFF	TGTGCCGGGACACAAGACGAAGGAGCCGATGCAACTAATGAAAAACTGTTTTTT
-	TRBV19	TRBD2	TRBJ2-3	CASSLSLLAGSTDTQYF	TGTGCCAGTAGTTTAAGTTTACTAGCGGGGAGCACAGATACGCAGTATTTT
-	TRBV5-1	TRBD2	TRBJ2-1	CASTMGAGGPYNEQFF	TGCGCCAGCACCATGGGAGCGGGGGGTCCCTACAATGAGCAGTTCTTC
few	TRBV7-2	-	TRBJ1-1	CASSFRSGGTEAFF	TGTGCCAGCAGCTTTCGTTCGGGGGGCACTGAAGCTTTCTTT
-	TRBV10-3	TRBD1	TRBJ1-2	CAISEDRGARGYTF	TGTGCCATCAGTGAGGACAGGGGGGCCAGGGGCTACACCTTC
once	TRBV7-9	-	TRBJ1-1	CASSSTRYTEAFF	TGTGCCAGCAGCTCGACTAGGTACACTGAAGCTTTCTTT
few	TRBV27	TRBD1	TRBJ1-3	CASSSRGHGDTIYF	TGTGCCAGCAGCTCCAGGGGGCATGGGGACACCATATATTTT
-	TRBV12-3/TRBV12-4	TRBD1	TRBJ1-1	CASSRGPYTEAFF	TGTGCCAGCAGTAGGGGGCCCTACACTGAAGCTTTCTTT
-	TRBV5-1	TRBD2	TRBJ2-3	CASSLGTGTSGVTDTQYF	TGCGCCAGCAGCCTAGGCACCGGGACTAGCGGGGTCACAGATACGCAGTATTTT
-	TRBV28	TRBD1	TRBJ1-4	CASSPQTGAGEKLFF	TGTGCCAGCAGTCCTCAGACAGGGGCAGGTGAAAAACTGTTTTTT